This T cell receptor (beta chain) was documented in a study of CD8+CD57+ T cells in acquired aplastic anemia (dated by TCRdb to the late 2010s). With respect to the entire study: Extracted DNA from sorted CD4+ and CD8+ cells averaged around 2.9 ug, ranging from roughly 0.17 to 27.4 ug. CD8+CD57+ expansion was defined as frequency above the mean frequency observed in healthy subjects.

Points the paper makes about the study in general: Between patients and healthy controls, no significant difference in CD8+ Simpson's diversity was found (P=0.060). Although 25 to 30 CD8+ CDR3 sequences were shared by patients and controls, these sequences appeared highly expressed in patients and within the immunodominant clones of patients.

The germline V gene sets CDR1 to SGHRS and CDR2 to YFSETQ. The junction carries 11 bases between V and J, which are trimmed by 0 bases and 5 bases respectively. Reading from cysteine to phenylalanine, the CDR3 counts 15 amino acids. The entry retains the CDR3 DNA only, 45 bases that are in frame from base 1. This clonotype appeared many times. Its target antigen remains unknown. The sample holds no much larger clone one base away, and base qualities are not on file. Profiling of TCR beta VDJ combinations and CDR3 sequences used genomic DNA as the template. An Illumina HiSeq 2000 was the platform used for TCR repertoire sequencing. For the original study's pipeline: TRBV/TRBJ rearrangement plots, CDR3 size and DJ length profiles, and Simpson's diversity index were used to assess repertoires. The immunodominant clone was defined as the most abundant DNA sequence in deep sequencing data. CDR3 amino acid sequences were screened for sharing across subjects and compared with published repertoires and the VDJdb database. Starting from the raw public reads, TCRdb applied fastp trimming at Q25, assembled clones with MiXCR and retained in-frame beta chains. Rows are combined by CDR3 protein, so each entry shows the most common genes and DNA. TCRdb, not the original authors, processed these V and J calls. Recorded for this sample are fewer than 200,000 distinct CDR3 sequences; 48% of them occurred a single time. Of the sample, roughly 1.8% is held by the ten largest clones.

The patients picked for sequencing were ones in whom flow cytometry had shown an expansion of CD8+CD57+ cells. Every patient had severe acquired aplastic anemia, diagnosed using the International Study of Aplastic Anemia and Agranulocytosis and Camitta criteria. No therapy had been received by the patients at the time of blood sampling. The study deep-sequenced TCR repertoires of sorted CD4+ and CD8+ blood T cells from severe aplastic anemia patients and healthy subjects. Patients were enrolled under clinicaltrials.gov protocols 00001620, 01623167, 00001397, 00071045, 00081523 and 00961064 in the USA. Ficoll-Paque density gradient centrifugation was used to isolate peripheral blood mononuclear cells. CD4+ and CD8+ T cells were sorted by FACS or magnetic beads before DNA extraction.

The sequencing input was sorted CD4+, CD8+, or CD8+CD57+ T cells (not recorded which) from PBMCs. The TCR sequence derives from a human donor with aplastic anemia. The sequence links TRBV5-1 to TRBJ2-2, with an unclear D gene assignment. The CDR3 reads CASSLGGVGTGELFF. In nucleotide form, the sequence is TGCGCCAGCAGCTTGGGTGGGGTCGGAACCGGGGAGCTGTTTTTT.